The 20 T cell receptor beta chains below were found in one sample sequenced in a study of blood T cell repertoires in COVID-19. Some clones are missing from TCRdb's copy, which holds only in-frame ones; the method was immunoSEQ multiplex PCR. The sample yields approximately 93,000 clones, about 74% seen once. Material for sequencing was peripheral blood. These receptor sequences come from a man in his 70s with COVID-19, enrolled during active disease.

CDR3: CASSLLGPQETQYF. The CDR3 DNA reads as TGTGCCAGCAGCCTCCTGGGGCCCCAAGAGACCCAGTACTTC. The chain has TRBV4-2 and TRBJ2-5, with TRBD1 as a possible D gene (5 bases). This CDR3 region has 14 residues. Between the trimmed V and J ends, which lost 4 bases and 1 base, there was a span of 10 bases. The germline V gene has CDR1 LGHNA and CDR2 YNFKEQ.

The CDR3, as DNA: TGTGCCAGCTCTCTAAATCAGGGGAGCAATCAGCCCCAGCATTTT. As protein: CASSLNQGSNQPQHF. This chain uses TRBV18 with TRBJ1-5; tentative D call: TRBD1 (6 bases). The CDR3 has 15 residues. From germline, CDR1 is KGHSH and CDR2 LQKENI. Trimming removed 6 bases at V and 1 base at J, with 13 bases between.

The chain employs TRBV5-4 and TRBJ2-5, with D perhaps matching TRBD1 (5 bases). The ends were cut back, 0 bases at V and 2 bases at J, with 14 bases in the middle. Germline CDR1 SGHNT, CDR2 YYREEE (reference sequence). The CDR3 contains 16 residues. The CDR3, as DNA: TGTGCCAGCAGCTTGGGCGGTAGTACAGGTCAAGAGACCCAGTACTTC. Protein: CASSLGGSTGQETQYF.

This chain links TRBV21-1 with TRBJ2-7; no check of the table's D call, TRBD1, against the DNA was made. TRBV21-1 represents a pseudogene. The CDR3 contains 17 residues. The CDR3 protein is CASSKGPAGTGGSEQYF. The CDR3 DNA follows: TGTGCCAGCAGCAAAGGTCCGGCGGGGACAGGGGGCTCCGAGCAGTACTTC.

This clone came up once. This chain joins TRBV5-8 and TRBJ1-1; the D gene is possibly TRBD1 (5 bases). The germline gives CDR1 SGHTS, CDR2 YDEGEE. The CDR3 runs 12 residues. Trimming pared 4 bases from V and 5 bases from J, leaving 9 bases between. The CDR3 DNA follows: TGTGCCAGCAGCAAGGGGAGGACTGAAGCTTTCTTT. It yields the protein CASSKGRTEAFF.

This chain uses TRBV9 with TRBJ1-5; D is possibly TRBD1 (6 bases). Between the trimmed V and J ends, which lost 4 bases and 1 base, there was a span of 12 bases. Germline V lookup: CDR1 SGDLS, CDR2 YYNGEE. This CDR3 is built from 15 residues. The CDR3 DNA follows: TGTGCCAGCAGCCCCGGGACAACAAGCAATCAGCCCCAGCATTTT. Translated: CASSPGTTSNQPQHF. Variable domain in full (rest from reference TRBV9 and TRBJ1-5): DSGVTQTPKHLITATGQRVTLRCSPRSGDLSVYWYQQSLDQGLQFLIQYYNGEERAKGNILERFSAQQFPDLHSELNLSSLELGDSALYFCASSPGTTSNQPQHFGDGTRLSIL.

V and J are TRBV6-5 and TRBJ2-1; 13 nucleotides align to TRBD2. From germline, CDR1 is MNHEY and CDR2 SVGAGI. V was clipped by 4 bases and J by 10 bases; unmatched bases: 4. This CDR3 region has 14 residues. The CDR3, as DNA: TGTGCCAGCAGTTTCACGGGACTAGCGGGAGAGCAGTTCTTC. Translation gives CASSFTGLAGEQFF.

The chain links TRBV9 to TRBJ2-1; D unresolved. The germline V and J ends were trimmed by 4 bases and 7 bases, with 12 bases remaining between them. The CDR3 totals 13 residues. CDR1 SGDLS and CDR2 YYNGEE come from the germline V gene. The CDR3 region has the DNA TGTGCCAGCAGCCAATATCTCGGGAATGAGCAGTTCTTC. Amino acid sequence: CASSQYLGNEQFF.

This clone was seen only a few times. Within the sample, other DNA sequences also encode this same CDR3. The chain recombines TRBV7-9 with TRBJ1-1; D gene ambiguous. Between the trimmed V and J ends, which lost 2 bases and 5 bases, there was a span of 6 bases. Germline lookup yields CDR1 SEHNR and CDR2 FQNEAQ (reference sequence). This CDR3 spans 12 amino acids. The CDR3 is CASSLTGTEAFF. CDR3 DNA: TGTGCCAGCAGCTTAACCGGTACTGAAGCTTTCTTT.

This chain uses TRBV27 with TRBJ2-5; 8 bases line up with TRBD1. The CDR3 has 14 residues. Germline V CDR1 and CDR2: MNHEY, SMNVEV (reference sequence). The junction had 8 bases not matched to a gene; V was cut back by 6 bases and J by 5 bases. The CDR3 region has the DNA TGTGCCAGCAGCGGACAGGGTTCACGCGAGACCCAGTACTTC. This sequence encodes CASSGQGSRETQYF.

The chain employs TRBV19 and TRBJ2-3, with 9 bases fitting TRBD2. The CDR3 covers 16 residues. CDR1 and CDR2 from the germline V gene are LNHDA and SQIVND (reference sequence). With 5 bases clipped from V and 4 bases from J, the junction kept 10 bases outside the gene matches. The CDR3 loop is CASSPGSSGVSDTQYF. DNA of the CDR3: TGTGCCAGTAGTCCCGGGTCTAGCGGGGTGTCAGATACGCAGTATTTT.

This chain uses TRBV3-1 (or the pseudogene TRBV3-2) with TRBJ1-2; 11 bases are shared with TRBD1. Germline V gives CDR1 LGHDT, CDR2 YNNKEL (reference sequence). This CDR3 is built from 17 residues. After removal of 2 bases from V and 7 bases from J, the junction contained 12 bases not matched to a gene. The DNA of the CDR3 is TGTGCCAGCAGCCAATCGGACAGGGGGCGCGGTAGAGGTGGCTACACCTTC. Protein product: CASSQSDRGRGRGGYTF.

A single count supports this clone. The gene calls are TRBV19 and TRBJ1-3; D not certain. The germline gives CDR1 LNHDA, CDR2 SQIVND (reference sequence). The CDR3 totals 15 residues. Trimming shortened V by 5 bases and J by 0 bases, and 11 bases separated the two germline ends. CDR3 bases: TGTGCCAGTAGTCCAGATCTTCACTCTGGAAACACCATATATTTT. It is translated as CASSPDLHSGNTIYF.

The chain has TRBV5-4 and TRBJ1-5; D remains unclear. CDR1 is SGHNT, CDR2 YYREEE, per germline (reference sequence). V gave up 5 bases and J gave up 5 bases, with 11 bases separating them. The CDR3 runs to 13 residues. CDR3 amino acids: CASSRGMDQPQHF. As DNA, the CDR3 is TGTGCCAGCAGTCGCGGGATGGATCAGCCCCAGCATTTT.

This sequence joins TRBV5-1 and TRBJ2-7; 7 bases fit TRBD1. V was pared by 4 bases and J by 4 bases, with 8 bases of the junction left unmatched. Per germline, CDR1 SGHRS and CDR2 YFSETQ. CDR3 length: 14 amino acids. This CDR3 is CASSTGTVSYEQYF. The DNA of the CDR3 is TGCGCCAGCAGCACCGGGACAGTGAGTTACGAGCAGTACTTC.

This clone was detected only a few times. V usage is TRBV6-4 and J usage is TRBJ2-1, with a weak D call TRBD2 (5 bases). The CDR3 covers 15 residues. Per the germline V gene, CDR1 is MRHNA and CDR2 is SNTAGT. V lost 3 bases and J 7 bases, leaving 16 bases between the germline ends. This CDR3 is CASSEAGGAWNEQFF. As DNA, the CDR3 is TGTGCCAGCAGTGAGGCGGGCGGAGCTTGGAATGAGCAGTTCTTC.

The genes are TRBV6-5 and TRBJ2-7; a weak D match, TRBD1 (6 bases). Germline assignment: CDR1 MNHEY and CDR2 SVGAGI. The CDR3 contains 13 residues. V shed 5 bases and J shed 3 bases, with 11 bases lying between them. CDR3 sequence (DNA): TGTGCCAGCAGTAGGACAGAGGGCTACGAGCAGTACTTC. Translating gives CASSRTEGYEQYF.

This chain links TRBV4-2 with TRBJ1-2, with TRBD1 matching 9 bases. Germline CDR1 is LGHNA and CDR2 is YNFKEQ. The ends lost 0 bases at V and 8 bases at J; junction bases unmatched: 7. The CDR3 has 15 amino acids. The CDR3, as DNA: TGTGCCAGCAGCCAAGATGAGGACAGGGGACTCGGCTACACCTTC. Translated: CASSQDEDRGLGYTF.

This clone was recorded once. The chain links TRBV6-5 to TRBJ2-7; TRBD1 agrees at 8 bases. Unmatched junction bases numbered 9, after V lost 6 bases and J lost 2 bases. Germline V lookup: CDR1 MNHEY, CDR2 SVGAGI. The CDR3 sequence is 15 residues long. The CDR3 DNA reads as TGTGCCAGCAGGTCCATTTCGGGACAGGCCTACGAGCAGTACTTC. Its translation: CASRSISGQAYEQYF.

The chain has TRBV7-8 and TRBJ2-5; the match to TRBD1 covers 8 bases. The CDR3 has 15 amino acids. The junction had 5 bases not matched to a gene; V was cut back by 4 bases and J by 1 base. Germline loops: CDR1 SGHVS, CDR2 FQNEAQ. The CDR3 is CASSYQTGVQETQYF. As DNA, the CDR3 is TGTGCCAGCAGCTATCAGACAGGGGTCCAAGAGACCCAGTACTTC.